Listed here are 24 T cell receptor beta chains from one sample, sequenced in a study of shared clonotypes between healthy human individuals. This table comes from immunoSEQ multiplex PCR, and its TCRdb copy is limited to in-frame clones, with some not included. The sample records some 450,000 clones, approximately 80% being singletons. Sequencing was performed on PBMCs. The receptors derive from a woman aged 40 to 49 in good health. Some clones in this sample may be carry-over from other donors' samples.

Turning to this clone: This same CDR3 is encoded by further DNA sequences in the sample. The chain couples TRBV5-1 to TRBJ1-4; D is ambiguous. Germline V gene lookup returns CDR1 SGHRS and CDR2 YFSETQ. This CDR3 spans 13 amino acids. Trimming shortened V by 0 bases and J by 8 bases, and 8 bases separated the two germline ends. The CDR3 protein is CASSLGGGEKLFF. The CDR3 DNA is TGCGCCAGCAGCTTGGGCGGTGGAGAAAAACTGTTTTTT.

The rearrangement uses TRBV18 and TRBJ2-7; a weak D match, TRBD2 (5 bases). The CDR3 loop spans 14 amino acids. Per germline, CDR1 KGHSH and CDR2 LQKENI. V was clipped by 3 bases and J by 0 bases, with 9 bases between them. The CDR3 coding sequence is TGTGCCAGCTCACCGCGGGTCCCCTCCTACGAGCAGTACTTC. Its protein is CASSPRVPSYEQYF.

On this clone itself: Other DNA sequences within the sample encode an identical CDR3. V usage is TRBV29-1 and J usage is TRBJ2-1; tentative D call: TRBD1 (6 bases). With 6 bases removed from V and 8 bases from J, the gap between germline ends came to 20 bases. The CDR3 loop spans 14 amino acids. Germline V gene sequence: CDR1 SQVTM, CDR2 ANQGSEA. This CDR3 is CSVVGIGGADEQFF. DNA of the CDR3: TGCAGCGTCGTAGGTATAGGGGGTGCGGATGAGCAGTTCTTC.

The gene calls are TRBV6-1 and TRBJ2-1; 12 bases line up with TRBD2. Trimming took 5 bases from V and 6 from J; bases not matched to a gene: 5. The CDR3 is made up of 15 amino acids. The germline V gene has CDR1 MNHNS and CDR2 SASEGT. The CDR3 coding sequence is TGTGCCAGCAGTTCGGGACTAGCGGGTGGCAATGAGCAGTTCTTC. This sequence encodes CASSSGLAGGNEQFF.

This clone was recorded at least ten times. V gene TRBV30 combines with J gene TRBJ2-1; D is perhaps TRBD1 (6 bases). The CDR3 sequence is 15 residues long. V was pared by 2 bases and J by 8 bases, with 19 bases between. Germline assignment: CDR1 GTSNPN and CDR2 SVGIG (reference sequence). The CDR3 sequence: CAWSPLGQGFYEQFF. The CDR3 coding sequence is TGTGCCTGGAGTCCCCTGGGGCAGGGGTTTTATGAGCAGTTCTTC.

This clone has a single count. V is TRBV2 and J is TRBJ2-3, with D perhaps matching TRBD2 (6 bases). Germline lookup yields CDR1 SNHLY and CDR2 FYNNEI. The CDR3 consists of 14 residues. With 8 bases removed from V and 1 base from J, the gap between germline ends came to 13 bases. CDR3 loop: CASERAWGTDTQYF. The CDR3 nucleotides are TGTGCCAGCGAGCGGGCCTGGGGCACAGATACGCAGTATTTT.

As regards this clone: Likely a read error: the CDR3 ends without its conserved phenylalanine or tryptophan. The chain joins TRBV7-6 to TRBJ1-6; D gene unclear. The ends were cut back, 4 bases at V and 7 bases at J, with 11 bases in the middle. Germline CDR1 is SGHVS and CDR2 is FNYEAQ. This CDR3 is built from 14 residues. The CDR3: CASSSQYGNSPLHS. CDR3 in DNA: TGTGCCAGCAGCTCCCAGTATGGGAATTCACCCCTCCACTCT.

The V and J genes are TRBV6-1 and TRBJ2-1, with TRBD2 matching 11 bases. V shed 2 bases and J 8 bases; nucleotides not matched to a gene: 5. This CDR3 has 15 residues. The germline V gene encodes CDR1 MNHNS and CDR2 SASEGT. DNA of the CDR3: TGTGCCAGCAGTGAACCCGGGACTAGCGGCGATGAGCAGTTCTTC. This translates into CASSEPGTSGDEQFF.

This clone was counted a few times. The gene calls are TRBV28 and TRBJ2-2; 8 bases agree with TRBD1. Germline V gives CDR1 MDHEN, CDR2 SYDVKM. Unmatched junction bases numbered 14, after V lost 6 bases and J lost 2 bases. The CDR3 is made up of 18 amino acids. CDR3 nucleotide sequence: TGTGCCAGCAGCCGGACAGGGTCCGGCGGGACCAACACCGGGGAGCTGTTTTTT. It translates to CASSRTGSGGTNTGELFF.

In the case of this clone: A far larger clone is a single base away, which makes a read error likely. Distinct nucleotide sequences in the sample also encode this CDR3. The genes are TRBV19 and TRBJ1-4; no definite D call. Trimming took 2 bases from V and 13 from J, leaving 20 bases between them. The CDR3 consists of 15 residues. Germline V gives CDR1 LNHDA, CDR2 SQIVND (reference sequence). CDR3 protein: CASSIPGLGAQALFF. As DNA, the CDR3 is TGTGCCAGTAGTATACCCGGGCTCGGAGCGCAAGCACTGTTTTTT.

The chain has TRBV6-4 and TRBJ2-3; tentatively, D is TRBD1 or TRBD2 (5 bases each). CDR1 is MRHNA and CDR2 is SNTAGT in the germline V gene. CDR3 length: 13 residues. Between the trimmed V and J ends, which lost 4 bases and 8 bases, there was a span of 13 bases. As DNA, the CDR3 is TGTGCCAGCAGTGGGGACCACGGAGGTACGCAGTATTTT. Protein sequence: CASSGDHGGTQYF.

J is TRBJ2-2 and V is TRBV4-1, with D tentatively TRBD1 or TRBD2 (5 bases each). V was clipped by 5 bases and J by 3 bases, with 25 bases between them. CDR1 and CDR2 from the germline V gene are MGHRA and YSYEKL. CDR3 length: 19 residues. CDR3 DNA sequence: TGCGCCAGCAGCTTAAGGCTTTTCGGGGCAGCTCGGGACACCGGGGAGCTGTTTTTT. Its protein product is CASSLRLFGAARDTGELFF.

The CDR3 region has the DNA TGTGCCAGCAGTTTCACGGGACAGGGACGGAACTATGGCTACACCTTC. Residues: CASSFTGQGRNYGYTF. The rearrangement joins TRBV28 to TRBJ1-2; 9 positions agree with TRBD1. V trimming: 3 bases; J trimming: 2 bases; junction bases outside the gene matches: 7. Germline values: CDR1 MDHEN, CDR2 SYDVKM. The CDR3 has 16 residues.

The table lists this clone with a few counts. This same CDR3 is encoded by further DNA sequences in the sample. The V and J genes are TRBV6-1 and TRBJ2-6, with unresolved D. Trimming pared 4 bases from V and 0 bases from J, leaving 4 bases between. This CDR3 region has 14 residues. Looked up from germline, CDR1 is MNHNS and CDR2 is SASEGT. The DNA for the CDR3 is TGTGCCAGCAGTGCGCACTCTGGGGCCAACGTCCTGACTTTC. Amino acid sequence: CASSAHSGANVLTF.

This chain connects TRBV11-2 to TRBJ1-4; 9 nucleotides line up with TRBD1. Germline CDR1 SGHAT, CDR2 FQNNGV. V shed 0 bases, J shed 15 bases, and the junction held 5 bases outside the gene matches. This CDR3 contains 13 residues. The CDR3: CASSLERQGDMFF. DNA for the CDR3: TGTGCCAGCAGCTTAGAAAGACAGGGGGATATGTTTTTT.

This clone was detected many times. The chain carries TRBV15 and TRBJ1-2; 8 nucleotides line up with TRBD1. V gave up 3 bases and J gave up 7 bases; unmatched junction bases: 4. The germline V gene has CDR1 LNHNV and CDR2 YYDKDF (reference sequence). The length of the CDR3 is 13 residues. CDR3 coding DNA: TGTGCCACCAGCAGTAGGACAGGGACTGGCTACACCTTC. As protein: CATSSRTGTGYTF.

This clone was detected only once. Given a much more abundant clone one base away, this may be a read error. This CDR3 is also generated by other DNA sequences in the sample. The rearrangement links TRBV6-4 to TRBJ2-3, with D unresolved. Germline V gives CDR1 MRHNA, CDR2 SNTAGT. V lost 6 bases to trimming and J lost 7 bases, with 11 bases between them. The CDR3 runs to 12 residues. CDR3: CASSADFYTQYF. DNA for the CDR3: TGTGCCAGCAGCGCAGACTTCTATACGCAGTATTTT.

The chain couples TRBV6-1 to TRBJ2-5; D gene ambiguous. Germline CDR1 is MNHNS and CDR2 is SASEGT. V lost 7 bases and J 1 base, leaving 10 bases between the germline ends. The CDR3 runs 13 residues. In DNA form, the CDR3 reads TGTGCCAGCACCGAACGGGCCCAAGAGACCCAGTACTTC. Translating it yields CASTERAQETQYF.

The chain couples TRBV19 to TRBJ2-1; D may match TRBD1 or TRBD2 (5 bases each). With 6 bases removed from V and 1 base from J, the gap between germline ends came to 13 bases. Germline V gene data show CDR1 as LNHDA and CDR2 as SQIVND (reference sequence). CDR3 length: 15 amino acids. This CDR3 is CASRPTGPSYNEQFF. In DNA, the CDR3 is TGTGCCAGTAGACCCACGGGACCATCCTACAATGAGCAGTTCTTC.

J is TRBJ2-2 and V is TRBV5-1; the D gene could be TRBD1 or TRBD2 (5 bases each). The CDR3 has 15 residues. The V and J ends lost 4 bases and 1 base respectively, with 11 bases between them. Looked up from germline, CDR1 is SGHRS and CDR2 is YFSETQ. Here the CDR3 DNA reads TGCGCCAGCAGCCTCCGGGACGTGAACACCGGGGAGCTGTTTTTT. It is translated as CASSLRDVNTGELFF. Drawing the rest from reference TRBV5-1 and TRBJ2-2, the complete variable domain is KAGVTQTPRYLIKTRGQQVTLSCSPISGHRSVSWYQQTPGQGLQFLFEYFSETQRNKGNFPGRFSGRQFSNSRSEMNVSTLELGDSALYLCASSLRDVNTGELFFGEGSRLTVL.

The chain recombines TRBV11-2 with TRBJ2-3; D unclear. The CDR3 extends over 15 amino acids. Germline values: CDR1 SGHAT, CDR2 FQNNGV. Trimming cost V 5 bases and J 2 bases, with 14 bases left between them. The CDR3 reads CASSPLMRNTDTQYF. The CDR3, as DNA: TGTGCCAGCAGCCCCCTAATGCGGAACACAGATACGCAGTATTTT.

To note about this clone: Being one base from a much bigger clone, this may be a read error. Here the CDR3 reads CASSGEYHETQYF. The DNA of the CDR3 is TGTGCCAGCTCCGGGGAGTACCACGAGACCCAGTACTTC. The chain is built from TRBV5-4 and TRBJ2-5, with D possibly TRBD2 on 5 matching bases. The CDR3 length is 13 residues. The germline V gene encodes CDR1 SGHNT and CDR2 YYREEE (reference sequence).

This clone came up many times. The rearrangement uses TRBV11-2 and TRBJ2-1; 9 nucleotides align to TRBD2. The CDR3 sequence is 15 residues long. The V gene's germline CDR1 is SGHAT and CDR2 FQNNGV. V shed 4 bases and J 4 bases; nucleotides not matched to a gene: 5. The CDR3 here is CASSSVLAGYNEQFF. CDR3 nucleotides: TGTGCCAGCAGCTCCGTTCTAGCGGGATACAATGAGCAGTTCTTC.

The chain joins TRBV27 to TRBJ2-7; no clear D gene. Trimming took off 4 bases at V and 7 bases at J, with 23 bases between the two ends. The CDR3 consists of 16 residues. The germline V gene has CDR1 MNHEY and CDR2 SMNVEV (reference sequence). The DNA of the CDR3 is TGTGCCAGCAGTTCCTACCAAGTACGGAGATTATTAGAGCAGTACTTC. This encodes CASSSYQVRRLLEQYF.